These 23 T cell receptor beta chains originate from one sample sequenced in a study of blood T cell repertoires in COVID-19. Produced via immunoSEQ multiplex PCR; TCRdb's table is partial and in-frame only. The data show 85,000 to 90,000 clones, about four fifths seen once. Input material: peripheral blood. The receptors come from a woman over 75 with acute or convalescent COVID-19.

This clone occurred a few times. The rearrangement uses TRBV5-8 and TRBJ1-3; TRBD1 might be the D (6 bases). The V gene's germline CDR1 is SGHTS and CDR2 YDEGEE. CDR3 length: 14 amino acids. Trimming removed 4 bases from V and 0 bases from J, with 8 bases in between. This chain's CDR3 is CASSAGVSGNTIYF. CDR3 coding DNA: TGTGCCAGCAGCGCAGGGGTCTCTGGAAACACCATATATTTT.

The chain carries TRBV19 and TRBJ1-4, with D perhaps matching TRBD1 (6 bases). This CDR3 contains 15 residues. Germline CDR1 LNHDA, CDR2 SQIVND (reference sequence). The ends were cut back, 4 bases at V and 6 bases at J, with 15 bases in the middle. CDR3 in amino acids: CASSTHRGGDEKLFF. The CDR3 coding sequence is TGTGCCAGTAGTACCCACCGGGGGGGCGATGAAAAACTGTTTTTT.

The chain couples TRBV27 to TRBJ1-4, with 8 bases matching TRBD1. Trimming took 5 bases from V and 3 from J; bases not matched to a gene: 11. Germline assignment: CDR1 MNHEY and CDR2 SMNVEV (reference sequence). The CDR3 contains 17 residues. This CDR3 is CASSPPFGQGPNEKLFF. CDR3 coding DNA: TGTGCCAGCAGTCCCCCCTTCGGACAGGGTCCTAATGAAAAACTGTTTTTT.

The gene calls are TRBV14 and TRBJ1-4, with D possibly being TRBD1 (5 bases). CDR3 length: 16 residues. V was shortened by 3 bases and J by 8 bases, with 19 bases between the two germline ends. From germline, CDR1 is SGHDN and CDR2 FVKESK. The CDR3 bases are TGTGCCAGCAGCCAGTTCGGTAGGAGGGGCGGAGAAAAACTGTTTTTT. Residues: CASSQFGRRGGEKLFF.

The table lists this clone with a few counts. The rearrangement uses TRBV7-6 and TRBJ2-2; 8 nucleotides match TRBD2. The CDR3 spans 15 residues. V gave up 1 base and J gave up 5 bases; unmatched junction bases: 3. Germline V gene lookup returns CDR1 SGHVS and CDR2 FNYEAQ. CDR3 DNA sequence: TGTGCCAGCAGCTTAGGCGGGAGGTTGACCGGGGAGCTGTTTTTT. This gives the protein CASSLGGRLTGELFF.

The chain employs TRBV7-9 and TRBJ1-2, with D perhaps matching TRBD1 (5 bases). The V end was cut by 5 bases, the J end by 4 bases, with 17 bases between. This CDR3 has 15 residues. Germline V lookup: CDR1 SEHNR, CDR2 FQNEAQ (reference sequence). The CDR3 DNA sequence: TGTGCCAGCAGCACCGGACAATCCCCGTTCTATGGCTACACCTTC. This sequence encodes CASSTGQSPFYGYTF.

The chain uses TRBV6-5 and TRBJ1-5, with D possibly being TRBD1 (5 bases). V shed 4 bases and J shed 6 bases, with 10 bases lying between them. The CDR3 contains 13 residues. Looked up from germline, CDR1 is MNHEY and CDR2 is SVGAGI. The CDR3 nucleotides read TGTGCCAGCAGTTCACAGGCTGCTCAGCCCCAGCATTTT. This translates into CASSSQAAQPQHF.

The rearrangement links TRBV6-2 or TRBV6-3 to TRBJ2-1; 10 nucleotides agree with TRBD2. The V gene end was trimmed by 4 bases and the J gene end by 6 bases; junction bases not matched to a gene: 3. From germline, CDR1 is MNHEY and CDR2 SVGEGT. There are 14 residues in the CDR3. The CDR3 sequence is CASSLAGGPNEQFF. CDR3 nucleotides: TGTGCCAGCAGTTTAGCGGGAGGCCCCAATGAGCAGTTCTTC.

This clone occurred a few times. The V call is TRBV28, the J call TRBJ1-1, with TRBD1 matching over 8 bases. There are 14 residues in the CDR3. Trimming took 0 bases from V and 11 from J; bases not matched to a gene: 8. Per the germline V gene, CDR1 is MDHEN and CDR2 is SYDVKM. As DNA, the CDR3 is TGTGCCAGCAGTTTATGGCGCCAGGGGGCTCTTGCTTTCTTT. Amino acids: CASSLWRQGALAFF.

The chain recombines TRBV19 with TRBJ1-4; no clear D gene. With 5 bases removed from V and 7 bases from J, the gap between germline ends came to 14 bases. Looked up from germline, CDR1 is LNHDA and CDR2 is SQIVND (reference sequence). The CDR3 length is 14 residues. DNA for the CDR3: TGTGCCAGTAGTCTAGGGAGCCTAAGTGAAAAACTGTTTTTT. Residues: CASSLGSLSEKLFF.

V usage is TRBV7-9 and J usage is TRBJ1-5; tentative D call: TRBD1 (6 bases). V lost 0 bases and J 2 bases, leaving 8 bases between the germline ends. The CDR3 length is 15 residues. Germline values: CDR1 SEHNR, CDR2 FQNEAQ (reference sequence). The CDR3, as DNA: TGTGCCAGCAGCTTAGCGGGGGCGGGCAATCAGCCCCAGCATTTT. Protein sequence: CASSLAGAGNQPQHF.

V and J are TRBV20-1 and TRBJ1-1, with no clear D. The germline gives CDR1 DFQATT, CDR2 SNEGSKA (reference sequence). The CDR3 covers 11 residues. V was clipped by 5 bases and J by 2 bases, with 6 bases between them. The chain's CDR3 is CSAPLNTEAFF. CDR3 coding DNA: TGCAGTGCTCCTTTAAACACTGAAGCTTTCTTT.

The chain couples TRBV28 to TRBJ1-4; D not certain. CDR3 length equals 14 residues. Trimming took 4 bases from V and 8 from J, leaving 14 bases between them. In germline, CDR1 is MDHEN, CDR2 SYDVKM. The CDR3 DNA reads as TGTGCCAGCAGTTCCGGTCCCCAATCGGAAAAACTGTTTTTT. As protein: CASSSGPQSEKLFF.

The chain couples TRBV28 to TRBJ2-3; D may be TRBD1 (5 bases). V gave up 2 bases and J gave up 4 bases, with 16 bases separating them. Germline loops: CDR1 MDHEN, CDR2 SYDVKM. The CDR3 consists of 16 residues. The CDR3 nucleotides are TGTGCCAGCAGTTTAATAGCAGGGTCTCTAGCAGATACGCAGTATTTT. This translates into CASSLIAGSLADTQYF.

This chain connects TRBV29-1 to TRBJ2-1; tentative D call: TRBD2 (6 bases). V lost 6 bases, J lost 1 base, and 13 bases lay in between. The V gene's germline CDR1 is SQVTM and CDR2 ANQGSEA. The CDR3 has 14 amino acids. The CDR3 sequence is CSVNGGRSYNEQFF. In nucleotides, the CDR3 is TGCAGCGTGAACGGGGGTAGGTCCTACAATGAGCAGTTCTTC.

The J gene is TRBJ1-3, the V gene TRBV5-8; D remains unclear. The CDR3 is 15 residues long. Looked up from germline, CDR1 is SGHTS and CDR2 is YDEGEE. The germline V and J ends were trimmed by 0 bases and 2 bases, with 9 bases remaining between them. The CDR3 DNA is TGTGCCAGCAGCTTGGAACAGTGGACTGGAAACACCATATATTTT. Amino acid sequence: CASSLEQWTGNTIYF.

This clone was seen more than once but under ten times. The chain recombines TRBV9 with TRBJ2-3; TRBD2 is a possible D gene (6 bases). The CDR3 covers 15 residues. V was clipped by 2 bases and J by 1 base, with 11 bases between them. Germline lookup yields CDR1 SGDLS and CDR2 YYNGEE. The CDR3 bases are TGTGCCAGCAGCGTGGGCGGGGCCCGCACAGATACGCAGTATTTT. As protein: CASSVGGARTDTQYF.

V and J are TRBV5-1 and TRBJ1-6; 8 bases line up with TRBD1. V gave up 1 base and J gave up 7 bases; unmatched junction bases: 4. Per the germline V gene, CDR1 is SGHRS and CDR2 is YFSETQ. This CDR3 spans 15 amino acids. The CDR3 DNA follows: TGCGCCAGCAGCTTGTCGGGACAGGTAAATTCACCCCTCCACTTT. Its translation: CASSLSGQVNSPLHF.

The chain carries TRBV5-8 and TRBJ2-7; TRBD2 is a possible D gene (6 bases). The V and J ends lost 7 bases and 2 bases respectively, with 13 bases between them. The CDR3 sequence is 13 residues long. Per the germline V gene, CDR1 is SGHTS and CDR2 is YDEGEE. CDR3 DNA: TGTGCCAGCGAAACGGCGGGACCCTACGAGCAGTACTTC. Its protein is CASETAGPYEQYF. The entire variable domain, with the rest obtained from reference TRBV5-8 and TRBJ2-7, is as follows: EAGVTQSPTHLIKTRGQQATLRCSPISGHTSVYWYQQALGLGLQFLLWYDEGEERNRGNFPPRFSGRQFPNYSSELNVNALELEDSALYLCASETAGPYEQYFGPGTRLTVT.

The chain links TRBV28 to TRBJ2-7; perhaps TRBD2 as D (7 bases). The CDR3 contains 15 residues. Germline V gene data show CDR1 as MDHEN and CDR2 as SYDVKM. V lost 1 base and J 3 bases, leaving 13 bases between the germline ends. The CDR3, as DNA: TGTGCCAGCAGTTTATTCCAGGGGAGGGGCTACGAGCAGTACTTC. Its protein product is CASSLFQGRGYEQYF.

The chain uses TRBV7-6 and TRBJ2-7; 11 nucleotides agree with TRBD2. CDR1 is SGHVS and CDR2 is FNYEAQ in the germline V gene. V shed 5 bases and J 2 bases; nucleotides not matched to a gene: 5. This CDR3 is built from 15 residues. Here the CDR3 reads CASSAGLAETYEQYF. CDR3 in DNA: TGTGCCAGCAGCGCGGGACTAGCGGAAACCTACGAGCAGTACTTC.

V and J are TRBV9 and TRBJ2-7; 9 positions agree with TRBD2. V lost 0 bases and J lost 2; bases outside the gene matches: 3. Germline V gene sequence: CDR1 SGDLS, CDR2 YYNGEE. The CDR3 has 15 residues. The CDR3 loop is CASSVGGRAPYEQYF. Written as DNA, the CDR3 is TGTGCCAGCAGCGTAGGCGGGAGGGCCCCCTACGAGCAGTACTTC. Complete variable domain (other parts from reference TRBV9 and TRBJ2-7): DSGVTQTPKHLITATGQRVTLRCSPRSGDLSVYWYQQSLDQGLQFLIQYYNGEERAKGNILERFSAQQFPDLHSELNLSSLELGDSALYFCASSVGGRAPYEQYFGPGTRLTVT.

V usage is TRBV15 and J usage is TRBJ1-4; 7 bases match TRBD1. Germline V gene lookup returns CDR1 LNHNV and CDR2 YYDKDF (reference sequence). The V and J ends lost 6 bases and 8 bases, in that order; junction bases with no gene match: 6. The CDR3 totals 13 residues. Written as DNA, the CDR3 is TGTGCCACCAGTACCGGGACAGAGGAAAAACTGTTTTTT. The encoded protein is CATSTGTEEKLFF.